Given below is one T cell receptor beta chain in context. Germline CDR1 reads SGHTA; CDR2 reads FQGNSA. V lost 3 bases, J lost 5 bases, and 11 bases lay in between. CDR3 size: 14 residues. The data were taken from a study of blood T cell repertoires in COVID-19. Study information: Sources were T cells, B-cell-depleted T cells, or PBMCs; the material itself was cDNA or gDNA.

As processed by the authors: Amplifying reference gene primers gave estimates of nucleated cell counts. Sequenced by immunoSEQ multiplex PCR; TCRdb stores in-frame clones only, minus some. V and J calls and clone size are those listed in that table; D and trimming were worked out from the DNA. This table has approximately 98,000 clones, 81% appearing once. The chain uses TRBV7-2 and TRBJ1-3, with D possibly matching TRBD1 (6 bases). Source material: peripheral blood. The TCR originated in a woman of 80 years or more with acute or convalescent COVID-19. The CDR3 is CASSFAGERNTIYF. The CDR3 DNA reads TGTGCCAGCAGCTTTGCAGGGGAAAGAAACACCATATATTTT.